Included here is one T cell receptor (beta chain) sequence, with context. The germline V gene has CDR1 MNHEY and CDR2 SMNVEV (reference sequence). Trimming left V 3 bases short and J 2 bases short, with 7 bases between. The CDR3 sequence is 14 residues long. Using immunoSEQ multiplex PCR, the repertoire was profiled, and TCRdb retains in-frame clones only, with some absent. The sample shows 200,000 to 250,000 clones, 84% of them seen only once. The data belong to a study of blood T cell repertoires in COVID-19. About the research overall: Acute and convalescent COVID-19 samples came from the United States, Italy and Spain.

Sequenced sample: peripheral blood. The J gene is TRBJ2-2, the V gene TRBV27; D gene ambiguous. The TCR originated in a human donor in a cohort sampled during active COVID-19. The CDR3 protein is CASSFTANTGELFF. The CDR3 DNA reads as TGTGCCAGCAGTTTTACTGCAAACACCGGGGAGCTGTTTTTT.